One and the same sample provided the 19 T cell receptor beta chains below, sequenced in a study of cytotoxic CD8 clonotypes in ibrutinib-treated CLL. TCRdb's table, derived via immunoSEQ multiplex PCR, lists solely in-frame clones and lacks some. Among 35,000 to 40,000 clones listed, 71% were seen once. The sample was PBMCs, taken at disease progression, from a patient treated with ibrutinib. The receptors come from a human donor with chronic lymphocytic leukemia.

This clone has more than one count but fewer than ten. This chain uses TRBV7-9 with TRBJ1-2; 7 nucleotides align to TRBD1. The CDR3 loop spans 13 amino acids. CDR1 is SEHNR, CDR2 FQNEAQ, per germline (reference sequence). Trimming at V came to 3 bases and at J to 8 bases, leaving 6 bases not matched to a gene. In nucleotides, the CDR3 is TGTGCCAGCAGCTTTGAAGGGGGCATCGGCTACACCTTC. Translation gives CASSFEGGIGYTF.

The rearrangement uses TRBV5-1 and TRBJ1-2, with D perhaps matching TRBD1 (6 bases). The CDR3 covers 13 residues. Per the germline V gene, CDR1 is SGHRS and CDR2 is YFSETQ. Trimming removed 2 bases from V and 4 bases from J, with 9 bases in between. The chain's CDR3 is CASSFPDSYGYTF. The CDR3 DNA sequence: TGCGCCAGCAGCTTCCCGGACAGCTATGGCTACACCTTC. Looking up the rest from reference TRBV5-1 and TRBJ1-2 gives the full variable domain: KAGVTQTPRYLIKTRGQQVTLSCSPISGHRSVSWYQQTPGQGLQFLFEYFSETQRNKGNFPGRFSGRQFSNSRSEMNVSTLELGDSALYLCASSFPDSYGYTFGSGTRLTVV.

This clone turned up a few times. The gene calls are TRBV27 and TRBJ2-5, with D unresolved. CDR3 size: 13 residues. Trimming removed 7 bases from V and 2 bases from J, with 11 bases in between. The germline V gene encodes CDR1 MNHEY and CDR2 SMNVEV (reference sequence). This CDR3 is CASTDLTQETQYF. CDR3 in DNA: TGTGCCAGCACGGACCTGACACAAGAGACCCAGTACTTC.

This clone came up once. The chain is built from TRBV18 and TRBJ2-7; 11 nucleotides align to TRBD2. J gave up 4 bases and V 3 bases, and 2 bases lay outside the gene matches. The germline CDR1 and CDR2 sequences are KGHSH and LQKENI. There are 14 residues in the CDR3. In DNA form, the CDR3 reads TGTGCCAGCTCACCGACTAGCGGGGAGTACGAGCAGTACTTC. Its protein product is CASSPTSGEYEQYF. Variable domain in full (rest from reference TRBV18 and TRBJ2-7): NAGVMQNPRHLVRRRGQEARLRCSPMKGHSHVYWYRQLPEEGLKFMVYLQKENIIDESGMPKERFSAEFPKEGPSILRIQQVVRGDSAAYFCASSPTSGEYEQYFGPGTRLTVT.

DNA of the CDR3: TGCAGCGTTGAAGAAATAAATGGCTACACCTTC. Translation gives CSVEEINGYTF. The J gene is TRBJ1-2, the V gene TRBV29-1, with D hard to call. Trimming shortened V by 0 bases and J by 6 bases, and 5 bases separated the two germline ends. The CDR3 has 11 amino acids. The germline gives CDR1 SQVTM, CDR2 ANQGSEA.

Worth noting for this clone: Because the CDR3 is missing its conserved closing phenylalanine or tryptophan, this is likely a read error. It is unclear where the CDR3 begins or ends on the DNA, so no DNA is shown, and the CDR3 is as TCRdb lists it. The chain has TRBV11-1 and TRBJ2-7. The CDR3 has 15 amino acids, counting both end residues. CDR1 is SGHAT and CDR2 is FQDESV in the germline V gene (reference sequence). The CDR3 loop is CASSLESGSSYEQHI.

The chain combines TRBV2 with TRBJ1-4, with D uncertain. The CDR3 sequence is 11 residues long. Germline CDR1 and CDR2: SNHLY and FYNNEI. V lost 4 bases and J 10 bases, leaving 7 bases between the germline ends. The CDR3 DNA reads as TGTGCCAGCAGTGGCGACATAAAACTGTTTTTT. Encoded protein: CASSGDIKLFF.

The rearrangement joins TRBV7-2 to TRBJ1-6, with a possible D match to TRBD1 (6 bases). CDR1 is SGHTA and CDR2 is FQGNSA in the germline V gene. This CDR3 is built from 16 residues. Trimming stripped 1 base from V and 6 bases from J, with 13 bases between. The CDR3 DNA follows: TGTGCCAGCAGCTTAGACAACAGGGCGAGTAATTCACCCCTCCACTTT. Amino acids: CASSLDNRASNSPLHF.

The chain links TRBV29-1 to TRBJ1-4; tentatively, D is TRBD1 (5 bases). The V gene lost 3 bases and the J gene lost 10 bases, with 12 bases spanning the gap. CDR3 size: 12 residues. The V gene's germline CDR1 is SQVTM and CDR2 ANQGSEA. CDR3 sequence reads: CSVEGTWGKLFF. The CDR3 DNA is TGCAGCGTTGAGGGGACCTGGGGAAAACTGTTTTTT.

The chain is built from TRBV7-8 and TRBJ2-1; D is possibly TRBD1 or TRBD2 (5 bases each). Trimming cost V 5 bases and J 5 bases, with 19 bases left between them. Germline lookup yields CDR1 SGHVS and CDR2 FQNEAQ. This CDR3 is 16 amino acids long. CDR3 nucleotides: TGTGCCAGCAGCCCCCGGGACCCCGCCCCACACAATGAGCAGTTCTTC. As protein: CASSPRDPAPHNEQFF.

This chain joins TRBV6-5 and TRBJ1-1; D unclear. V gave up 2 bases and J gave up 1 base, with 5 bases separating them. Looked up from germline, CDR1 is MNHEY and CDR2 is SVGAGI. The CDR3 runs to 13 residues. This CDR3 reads CASSYRQNTEAFF. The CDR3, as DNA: TGTGCCAGCAGTTACCGACAGAACACTGAAGCTTTCTTT.

Written as DNA, the CDR3 is TGTGCCAGCAGTTACCCCCAGAGCTCCTACAATGAGCAGTTCTTC. Protein sequence: CASSYPQSSYNEQFF. J is TRBJ2-1 and V is TRBV2, with D uncertain. Germline V gene lookup returns CDR1 SNHLY and CDR2 FYNNEI. This CDR3 is built from 15 residues. V was shortened by 5 bases and J by 0 bases, with 11 bases between the two germline ends.

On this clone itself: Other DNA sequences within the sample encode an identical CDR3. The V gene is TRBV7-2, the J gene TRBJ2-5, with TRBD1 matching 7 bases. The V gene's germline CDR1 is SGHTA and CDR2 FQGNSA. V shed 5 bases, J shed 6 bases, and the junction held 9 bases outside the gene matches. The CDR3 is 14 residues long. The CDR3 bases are TGTGCCAGCAGCCCCAGACAGGGTCTACAGACCCAGTACTTC. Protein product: CASSPRQGLQTQYF.

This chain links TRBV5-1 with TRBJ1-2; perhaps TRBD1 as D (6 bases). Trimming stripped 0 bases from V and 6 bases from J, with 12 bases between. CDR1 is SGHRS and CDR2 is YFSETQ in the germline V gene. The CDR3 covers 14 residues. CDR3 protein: CASSLVGRGDGYTF. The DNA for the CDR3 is TGCGCCAGCAGCTTGGTGGGCAGGGGTGATGGCTACACCTTC.

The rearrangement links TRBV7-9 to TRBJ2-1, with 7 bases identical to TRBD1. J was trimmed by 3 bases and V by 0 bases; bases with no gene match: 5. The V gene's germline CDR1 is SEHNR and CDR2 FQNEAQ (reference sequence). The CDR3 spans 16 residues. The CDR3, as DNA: TGTGCCAGCAGCTTAGCGCAGGGGGAGAACTACAATGAGCAGTTCTTC. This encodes CASSLAQGENYNEQFF.

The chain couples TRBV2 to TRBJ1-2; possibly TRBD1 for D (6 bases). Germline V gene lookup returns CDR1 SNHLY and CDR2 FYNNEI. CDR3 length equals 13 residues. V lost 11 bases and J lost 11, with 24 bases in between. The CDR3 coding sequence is TGTGCCTCCCATGGGGCCAGGGGTGGAGTTTACACCTTC. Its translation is CASHGARGGVYTF.

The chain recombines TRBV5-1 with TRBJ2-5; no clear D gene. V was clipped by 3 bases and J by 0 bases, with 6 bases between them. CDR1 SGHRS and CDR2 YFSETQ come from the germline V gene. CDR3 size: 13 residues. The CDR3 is CASSSTYQETQYF. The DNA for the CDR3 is TGCGCCAGCAGCTCAACGTACCAAGAGACCCAGTACTTC.

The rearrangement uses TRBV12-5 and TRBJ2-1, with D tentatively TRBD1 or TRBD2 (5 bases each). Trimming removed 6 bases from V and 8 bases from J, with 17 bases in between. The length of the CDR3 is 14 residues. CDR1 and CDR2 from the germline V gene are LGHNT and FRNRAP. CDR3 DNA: TGTGCTAGTGGCCGCGGTGGGGACCTCGATGAGCAGTTCTTC. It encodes CASGRGGDLDEQFF. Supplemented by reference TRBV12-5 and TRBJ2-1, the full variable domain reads DARVTQTPRHKVTEMGQEVTMRCQPILGHNTVFWYRQTMMQGLELLAYFRNRAPLDDSGMPKDRFSAEMPDATLATLKIQPSEPRDSAVYFCASGRGGDLDEQFFGPGTRLTVL.

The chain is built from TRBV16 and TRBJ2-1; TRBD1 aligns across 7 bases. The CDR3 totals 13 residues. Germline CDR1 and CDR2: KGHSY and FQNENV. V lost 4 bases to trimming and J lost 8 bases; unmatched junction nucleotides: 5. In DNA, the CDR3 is TGTGCCAGCAGCCCAATCCAGGGGGATGAGCAGTTCTTC. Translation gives CASSPIQGDEQFF.